A single sample is the source of the 26 T cell receptor beta chains below, sequenced in a study of blood T cell repertoires in COVID-19. Clones were read by immunoSEQ multiplex PCR, and TCRdb kept only the in-frame ones, dropping some. Of around 370,000 clones listed, around 87% are singletons. The specimen was peripheral blood. The origin of the receptors is a woman aged 45 to 65 with COVID-19, enrolled during active disease.

This chain connects TRBV11-2 to TRBJ1-1; 8 bases fit TRBD1. Per germline, CDR1 SGHAT and CDR2 FQNNGV. CDR3 length: 15 residues. J was trimmed by 3 bases and V by 5 bases; bases with no gene match: 8. CDR3 residues: CASSPSQTGDTEAFF. CDR3 DNA: TGTGCCAGCAGCCCATCGCAGACAGGGGACACTGAAGCTTTCTTT.

The genes are TRBV10-3 and TRBJ2-1, with 11 nucleotides matching TRBD2. From germline, CDR1 is ENHRY and CDR2 SYGVKD. Unmatched junction bases numbered 1, after V lost 6 bases and J lost 0 bases. The length of the CDR3 is 15 residues. CDR3: CAIRGLADSYNEQFF. The CDR3 DNA reads as TGTGCCATCAGGGGACTAGCGGACTCCTACAATGAGCAGTTCTTC.

The chain employs TRBV4-3 and TRBJ1-1; perhaps TRBD1 as D (5 bases). Trimming stripped 0 bases from V and 6 bases from J, with 8 bases between. Germline CDR1 reads LGHNA; CDR2 reads YSLEER. This CDR3 has 13 amino acids. CDR3 protein: CASSQDRGAEAFF. In DNA form, the CDR3 reads TGCGCCAGCAGCCAAGATCGGGGGGCTGAAGCTTTCTTT.

The chain links TRBV7-9 to TRBJ2-2; 9 bases align to TRBD1. The germline CDR1 and CDR2 sequences are SEHNR and FQNEAQ (reference sequence). Losses at the gene ends were 5 bases for V and 5 bases for J; bases not matched to a gene: 9. The CDR3 consists of 16 residues. The CDR3: CASSTRDRVWTGELFF. DNA for the CDR3: TGTGCCAGCAGCACGCGGGACAGGGTTTGGACCGGGGAGCTGTTTTTT.

The rearrangement links TRBV7-2 to TRBJ1-3, with D tentatively TRBD1 (6 bases). V lost 3 bases, J lost 4 bases, and 13 bases lay in between. The CDR3 extends over 15 amino acids. Germline V gene lookup returns CDR1 SGHTA and CDR2 FQGNSA. The CDR3 protein is CASSFYRDSGNTIYF. The CDR3 coding sequence is TGTGCCAGCAGCTTTTACAGGGATTCGGGAAACACCATATATTTT.

This clone was counted between two and nine times. The chain uses TRBV10-1 and TRBJ2-1; weak D call: TRBD1 (7 bases). The CDR3 is 14 amino acids. Trimming shortened V by 5 bases and J by 5 bases, and 13 bases separated the two germline ends. Germline V lookup: CDR1 WNHNN, CDR2 SYGVQD (reference sequence). CDR3 nucleotides: TGCGCCAGCAGTCTCAGCAGGGGGGACAATGAGCAGTTCTTC. This translates into CASSLSRGDNEQFF.

V is TRBV5-6 and J is TRBJ2-7; 7 bases line up with TRBD1. Germline CDR1 SGHDT, CDR2 YYEEEE. This CDR3 has 15 residues. Trimming took 4 bases from V and 0 from J; bases not matched to a gene: 7. The CDR3 sequence: CASSRGWDSSYEQYF. The DNA of the CDR3 is TGTGCCAGCAGCCGAGGGTGGGACAGCTCCTACGAGCAGTACTTC.

The rearrangement links TRBV3-1 (or the pseudogene TRBV3-2) to TRBJ2-7; TRBD2 agrees at 8 bases. The CDR3 covers 15 residues. Germline values: CDR1 LGHDT, CDR2 YNNKEL (reference sequence). Unmatched junction bases numbered 3, after V lost 0 bases and J lost 2 bases. The CDR3 is CASSQDGTRTYEQYF. Here the CDR3 DNA reads TGTGCCAGCAGCCAAGACGGGACTAGAACCTACGAGCAGTACTTC.

Only one count was recorded for this clone. J is TRBJ1-2 and V is TRBV18; TRBD1 is a possible D gene (6 bases). The CDR3 totals 17 residues. V was cut by 2 bases and J by 5 bases, with 21 bases left in between. In germline, CDR1 is KGHSH, CDR2 LQKENI. The CDR3 bases are TGTGCCAGCTCACCATCACCGGGGGGGGCCAACCTATATGGCTACACCTTC. Protein: CASSPSPGGANLYGYTF.

The chain is built from TRBV20-1 and TRBJ2-3; the D gene is possibly TRBD2 (5 bases). The CDR3 is 15 amino acids. The V gene lost 3 bases and the J gene lost 0 bases, with 13 bases spanning the gap. The germline V gene has CDR1 DFQATT and CDR2 SNEGSKA (reference sequence). The CDR3 here is CSASNRRASTDTQYF. CDR3 sequence (DNA): TGCAGTGCTAGTAACCGGCGGGCTAGCACAGATACGCAGTATTTT.

V is TRBV2 and J is TRBJ2-1, with 9 nucleotides matching TRBD2. This CDR3 has 18 residues. V dropped 6 bases and J dropped 5; count of bases not matched to a gene: 17. From germline, CDR1 is SNHLY and CDR2 FYNNEI. The CDR3 region has the DNA TGTGCCAGCAGGGGGATTTTGGGTAGCGGGAGAATGAACAATGAGCAGTTCTTC. It yields the protein CASRGILGSGRMNNEQFF.

The rearrangement links TRBV11-3 to TRBJ2-7, with D possibly matching TRBD1 (5 bases). This CDR3 is built from 14 residues. Trimming took off 5 bases at V and 0 bases at J, with 11 bases between the two ends. Germline V gene data show CDR1 as SGHNT and CDR2 as YENEEA. CDR3 nucleotide sequence: TGTGCCAGCAGCCCTGACAGTTACTCCTACGAGCAGTACTTC. It is translated as CASSPDSYSYEQYF. Together with reference TRBV11-3 and TRBJ2-7, the CDR3 gives the full variable domain: EAGVVQSPRYKIIEKKQPVAFWCNPISGHNTLYWYLQNLGQGPELLIRYENEEAVDDSQLPKDRFSAERLKGVDSTLKIQPAELGDSAVYLCASSPDSYSYEQYFGPGTRLTVT.

J is TRBJ2-1 and V is TRBV7-6; D may be TRBD2 (7 bases). The germline V and J ends were trimmed by 3 bases and 0 bases, with 12 bases remaining between them. The CDR3 covers 16 residues. From germline, CDR1 is SGHVS and CDR2 FNYEAQ. The CDR3 reads CASSFRGGGSYNEQFF. In DNA, the CDR3 is TGTGCCAGCAGCTTTAGAGGGGGGGGCTCCTACAATGAGCAGTTCTTC.

The chain has TRBV7-2 and TRBJ1-3; 9 nucleotides line up with TRBD1. The trim removed 1 base at V and 6 bases at J, leaving 7 bases unmatched. The CDR3 has 16 amino acids. Germline V CDR1 and CDR2: SGHTA, FQGNSA. The DNA for the CDR3 is TGTGCCAGCAGCTTAGTGGCCGGGACAGGGCCAAACACCATATATTTT. Translated, it gives CASSLVAGTGPNTIYF.

V is TRBV7-6 and J is TRBJ1-3; D possibly corresponds to TRBD1 (5 bases). Germline CDR1 SGHVS, CDR2 FNYEAQ. This CDR3 region has 16 residues. V was trimmed by 1 base and J by 0 bases, leaving 10 bases between them. The CDR3 region is CASSLVLGGSGNTIYF. Here the CDR3 DNA reads TGTGCCAGCAGCTTAGTGCTGGGGGGCTCTGGAAACACCATATATTTT.

V gene TRBV10-2 combines with J gene TRBJ2-3, with 7 bases identical to TRBD2. Germline trimming cut 6 bases from V and 6 bases from J; bases unmatched to any gene: 6. Germline CDR1 reads WSHSY; CDR2 reads SAAADI. This CDR3 is 13 amino acids long. Written as DNA, the CDR3 is TGCGCCAGCAGGAGGGCGGGAGATGATACGCAGTATTTT. Translation: CASRRAGDDTQYF.

The chain links TRBV11-3 to TRBJ2-7, with 12 nucleotides matching TRBD2. This CDR3 region has 17 residues. Germline V gene data show CDR1 as SGHNT and CDR2 as YENEEA. After removal of 1 base from V and 2 bases from J, the junction contained 6 bases not matched to a gene. CDR3 nucleotides: TGTGCCAGCAGCTTAGCCCAACTAGCGGGAGGACCCTACGAGCAGTACTTC. It specifies CASSLAQLAGGPYEQYF.

V and J are TRBV6-5 and TRBJ1-2; D unresolved. The V end lost 1 base, the J end lost 8 bases, and 20 bases lay between the germline ends. CDR1 and CDR2 (germline): MNHEY, SVGAGI. CDR3 length equals 16 residues. CDR3 in DNA: TGTGCCAGCAGTTACTTCGAGCGGACTTCGAGTAGGGGCTACACCTTC. Translation: CASSYFERTSSRGYTF.

V and J are TRBV10-1 and TRBJ2-1; 7 bases are a match to TRBD2. Germline V gene data show CDR1 as WNHNN and CDR2 as SYGVQD (reference sequence). V dropped 9 bases and J dropped 3; count of bases not matched to a gene: 8. This CDR3 has 14 residues. The CDR3 DNA reads TGCGCCAGTGCTCCTAGCGGCAGCTACAATGAGCAGTTCTTC. It translates to CASAPSGSYNEQFF.

The chain recombines TRBV7-9 with TRBJ1-1; tentative D call: TRBD1 (6 bases). Germline V gene sequence: CDR1 SEHNR, CDR2 FQNEAQ (reference sequence). The V gene lost 5 bases and the J gene lost 2 bases, with 15 bases spanning the gap. The length of the CDR3 is 15 residues. CDR3 protein: CASSTYRDLNTEAFF. DNA of the CDR3: TGTGCCAGCAGCACTTACAGGGATCTCAACACTGAAGCTTTCTTT.

V usage is TRBV4-3 and J usage is TRBJ1-5; D not certain. This CDR3 region has 14 residues. Trimming pared 6 bases from V and 2 bases from J, leaving 11 bases between. The germline CDR1 and CDR2 sequences are LGHNA and YSLEER. For the CDR3, the DNA is TGCGCCAGCAGTCAAAGTGCGGGCAATCAGCCCCAGCATTTT. Translating it yields CASSQSAGNQPQHF.

This rearrangement joins TRBV7-8 to TRBJ2-1; 13 nucleotides match TRBD2. Trimming removed 3 bases from V and 5 bases from J; junction bases left unmatched: 13. This CDR3 is 19 amino acids long. The germline gives CDR1 SGHVS, CDR2 FQNEAQ. The CDR3 sequence: CASSLRLAGGTPSNNEQFF. The DNA for the CDR3 is TGTGCCAGCAGCTTGAGACTAGCGGGAGGCACACCATCAAACAATGAGCAGTTCTTC.

V gene TRBV3-1 (or the pseudogene TRBV3-2) combines with J gene TRBJ2-1, with 12 bases that match TRBD1. V lost 2 bases to trimming and J lost 0 bases; unmatched junction nucleotides: 14. CDR3 length equals 21 residues. The germline V gene encodes CDR1 LGHDT and CDR2 YNNKEL (reference sequence). The CDR3 DNA is TGTGCCAGCAGCCAAATAATGGGACAGGGGGCTAGCGGGAGCTCCTACAATGAGCAGTTCTTC. This sequence encodes CASSQIMGQGASGSSYNEQFF.

This clone has more than one count but fewer than ten. V usage is TRBV5-1 and J usage is TRBJ2-5, with 7 bases matching TRBD1. The V segment lost 0 bases and the J segment 2 bases; nucleotides outside the gene matches: 4. Germline loops: CDR1 SGHRS, CDR2 YFSETQ. There are 15 residues in the CDR3. The CDR3 nucleotides read TGCGCCAGCAGCTTGGTTAACAGGGGACAAGAGACCCAGTACTTC. Amino acid sequence: CASSLVNRGQETQYF.

This chain connects TRBV18 to TRBJ2-2; D is perhaps TRBD1 (6 bases). The V gene's germline CDR1 is KGHSH and CDR2 LQKENI. Trimming left V 3 bases short and J 2 bases short, with 7 bases between. The CDR3 has 14 residues. The CDR3 loop is CASSPDRNTGELFF. CDR3 in DNA: TGTGCCAGCTCACCGGACAGAAACACCGGGGAGCTGTTTTTT.

This rearrangement joins TRBV25-1 to TRBJ1-2; 8 bases line up with TRBD1. The CDR3 totals 17 residues. Losses at the gene ends were 3 bases for V and 7 bases for J; bases not matched to a gene: 16. Per germline, CDR1 MGHDK and CDR2 SYGVNS. The CDR3 DNA sequence: TGTGCCAGCAGTGATTTTTGGGCTGACAGGGGCGCGAGTGGCTACACCTTC. Translating gives CASSDFWADRGASGYTF.